This record looks at one T cell receptor beta chain sequence and its context. These data are taken from a study of blood T cells in healthy people across ages. The CDR3 totals 15 residues. The germline V gene has CDR1 SGHTA and CDR2 FQGNSA. V lost 7 bases and J 2 bases, leaving 17 bases between the germline ends. Alongside a J-beta primer mix, a sample-barcoded 5' primer served in a second PCR lasting roughly 6 to 11 cycles. All cDNA molecules were each tagged by a template-switch adaptor with 12 random nucleotides. TCRdb recomputed calls from the 5' RACE reads with MiXCR, one row per CDR3 protein. The sample has 600,000 or so distinct CDR3 sequences, around 50% seen once.

The genes are TRBV7-2 and TRBJ2-5; D possibly corresponds to TRBD1 (6 bases). The sequence was obtained from a man at least 80 years old in good health. The sequenced sample consisted of blood. This CDR3 reads CASIPDSLSQETQYF. DNA for the CDR3: TGTGCCAGCATCCCGGACAGCCTATCTCAAGAGACCCAGTACTTC.